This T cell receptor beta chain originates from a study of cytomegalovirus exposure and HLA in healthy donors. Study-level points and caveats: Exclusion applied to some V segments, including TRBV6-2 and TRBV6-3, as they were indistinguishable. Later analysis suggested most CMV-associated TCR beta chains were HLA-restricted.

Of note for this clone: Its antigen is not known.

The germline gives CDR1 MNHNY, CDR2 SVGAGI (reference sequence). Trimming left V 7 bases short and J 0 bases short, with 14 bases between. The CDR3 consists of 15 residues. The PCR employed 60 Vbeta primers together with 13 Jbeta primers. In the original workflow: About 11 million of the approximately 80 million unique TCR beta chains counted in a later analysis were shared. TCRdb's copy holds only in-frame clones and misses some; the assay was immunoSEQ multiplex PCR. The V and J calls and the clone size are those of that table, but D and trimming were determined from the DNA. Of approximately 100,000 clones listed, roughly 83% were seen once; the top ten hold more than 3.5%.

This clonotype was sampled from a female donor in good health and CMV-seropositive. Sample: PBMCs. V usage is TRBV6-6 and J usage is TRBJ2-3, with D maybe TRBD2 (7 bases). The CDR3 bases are TGTGCCAGCATCCGACGGGGGGCTAGCACAGATACGCAGTATTTT. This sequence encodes CASIRRGASTDTQYF.